These 14 T cell receptor beta chains share one sample of origin, sequenced in a study of T-cell reconstitution after alpha-beta-depleted transplantation in children (dated by TCRdb to 2016 to 2017). In light of the paper, this sample's treatment or condition label describes: allogeneic hematopoietic cell transplantation with graft depleted of TCRalphabeta T cells and CD19 B cells. Libraries were made using PCR. TCRdb shows the sequencer as Illumina HiSeq 2500. Molecular barcoding was employed in the preparation of TCR libraries, with unique molecular identifiers being used to normalize TCRbeta repertoire quantification. TCRdb took the public reads, trimmed them with fastp at Q25, ran MiXCR for clone calling and kept in-frame beta chains. Every distinct CDR3 protein forms one entry, paired with its most common genes and DNA. This sample gives over 85,000 distinct CDR3 sequences in total; approximately 8% of them show up just once. The biggest ten clones account for about a sixth of the sample.

The input for sequencing was PBMCs, taken before TCRalphabeta/CD19-depleted stem cell transplant. The receptors shown here come from a boy aged 2 to 9 with acute lymphoblastic leukemia, due to receive a stem cell transplant.

The chain combines TRBV6-5 with TRBJ2-7, with TRBD2 matching over 8 bases. The CDR3 totals 15 residues. The trim removed 6 bases at V and 5 bases at J, leaving 12 bases unmatched. CDR1 is MNHEY, CDR2 SVGAGI, per germline. DNA of the CDR3: TGTGCCAGCAGGTCGTCGGGGGGGGGCTTGCACGAGCAGTACTTC. Translating gives CASRSSGGGLHEQYF.

This clonotype was detected many times. V is TRBV7-2 and J is TRBJ2-2; TRBD1 or TRBD2 may be the D gene (5 bases each). V was clipped by 5 bases and J by 4 bases, with 11 bases between them. CDR3 length: 14 amino acids. Germline-derived CDR1 and CDR2 are SGHTA and FQGNSA. The CDR3 loop is CASSRDGLTGELFF. The CDR3 region has the DNA TGTGCCAGCAGCAGGGACGGGCTCACCGGGGAGCTGTTTTTT.

This clonotype was seen at least ten times. V is TRBV21-1 and J is TRBJ2-2; TRBD1 is taken as the D call from the table, unchecked against the DNA. TRBV21-1 is reported as a pseudogene. The CDR3 consists of 13 residues. Here the CDR3 reads CASSISGSGELFF. The CDR3 DNA reads TGTGCCAGCAGCATTTCCGGGTCCGGGGAGCTGTTTTTT.

Many counts were recorded for this clonotype. The CDR3 nucleotides are TGTGCCATCAGTGATTCTAGCGGGGGGTTTGAGCAGTTCTTC. Its protein is CAISDSSGGFEQFF. The chain employs TRBV10-3 and TRBJ2-1; 11 nucleotides line up with TRBD2. The germline V gene has CDR1 ENHRY and CDR2 SYGVKD. The CDR3 is 14 residues long. Losses at the gene ends were 3 bases for V and 9 bases for J; bases not matched to a gene: 4.

This clonotype was seen at least ten times. The chain's CDR3 is CSANNLYNEQFF. The CDR3 DNA reads as TGCAGTGCTAACAACCTGTACAATGAGCAGTTCTTC. The V and J genes are TRBV20-1 and TRBJ2-1; D ambiguous. V was pared by 4 bases and J by 4 bases, with 8 bases between. The CDR3 is 12 residues long. CDR1 and CDR2 from the germline V gene are DFQATT and SNEGSKA (reference sequence).

This clonotype was detected ten times or more. This rearrangement joins TRBV28 to TRBJ2-7; the match to TRBD2 covers 8 bases. The CDR3 sequence is 14 residues long. The V gene end was trimmed by 11 bases and the J gene end by 5 bases; junction bases not matched to a gene: 14. Germline values: CDR1 MDHEN, CDR2 SYDVKM. The CDR3 sequence is CAARAAGDLDEQYF. The CDR3 nucleotides are TGTGCCGCGCGGGCAGCGGGGGATTTGGACGAGCAGTACTTC.

The chain joins TRBV5-6 to TRBJ1-2; D is unresolved. CDR1 and CDR2 from the germline V gene are SGHDT and YYEEEE. The V gene lost 3 bases and the J gene lost 2 bases, with 17 bases spanning the gap. This CDR3 is built from 16 residues. CDR3 loop: CASSSWKAALNYGYTF. DNA for the CDR3: TGTGCCAGCAGCTCGTGGAAGGCGGCCCTAAACTATGGCTACACCTTC. The variable domain in full, completed from reference TRBV5-6 and TRBJ1-2, reads DAGVTQSPTHLIKTRGQQVTLRCSPKSGHDTVSWYQQALGQGPQFIFQYYEEEERQRGNFPDRFSGHQFPNYSSELNVNALLLGDSALYLCASSSWKAALNYGYTFGSGTRLTVV.

As to this clonotype: This may come from a read error, since a much larger clone is one base off. The chain joins TRBV4-1 to TRBJ1-2; unclear D gene. The CDR3 loop spans 15 amino acids. Trimming took 4 bases from V and 0 from J, leaving 12 bases between them. The germline V gene has CDR1 MGHRA and CDR2 YSYEKL. CDR3 region: CASSPSAETNYGYTF. As DNA, the CDR3 is TGCGCCAGCAGCCCGAGTGCGGAAACTAACTATGGCTACACCTTC.

The chain has TRBV28 and TRBJ1-4; 7 bases fit TRBD1. V dropped 2 bases and J dropped 7; count of bases not matched to a gene: 7. The germline gives CDR1 MDHEN, CDR2 SYDVKM. The CDR3 consists of 15 residues. CDR3 in amino acids: CASSLRRNRGEKLFF. As DNA, the CDR3 is TGTGCCAGCAGTTTAAGACGGAACAGGGGTGAAAAACTGTTTTTT.

The chain joins TRBV12-3 or TRBV12-4 to TRBJ2-5; 8 positions agree with TRBD2. The CDR3 spans 17 residues. The ends lost 6 bases at V and 7 bases at J; junction bases unmatched: 19. CDR3 in DNA: TGTGCCAGCAGCTCCGCTGACGGGGGGGGATACCCGGGGACCCAGTACTTC. This translates into CASSSADGGGYPGTQYF.

This clonotype was detected ten times or more. V usage is TRBV28 and J usage is TRBJ1-1; a weak D match, TRBD1 (5 bases). V was trimmed by 7 bases and J by 5 bases, leaving 14 bases between them. This CDR3 spans 13 amino acids. Germline V gives CDR1 MDHEN, CDR2 SYDVKM. For the CDR3, the DNA is TGTGCCAGCAAGGCAGGGTGGATGACTGAAGCTTTCTTT. Translating it yields CASKAGWMTEAFF.

This clonotype has just a few counts. The V and J genes are TRBV3-1 and TRBJ2-7; D gene uncertain. From germline, CDR1 is LGHDT and CDR2 YNNKEL (reference sequence). The CDR3 runs 12 residues. The V and J ends lost 0 bases and 5 bases respectively, with 5 bases between them. The CDR3 bases are TGTGCCAGCAGCCAAGAGGCCCACGAGCAGTACTTC. Translation gives CASSQEAHEQYF.

The rearrangement links TRBV20-1 to TRBJ2-7; 10 bases agree with TRBD2. Germline V CDR1 and CDR2: DFQATT, SNEGSKA (reference sequence). CDR3 length: 16 residues. V lost 3 bases and J lost 3; bases outside the gene matches: 11. In nucleotides, the CDR3 is TGCAGTGCTAGCTCTAGCGGGGGCTCAGGGATCTACGAGCAGTACTTC. Translation gives CSASSSGGSGIYEQYF.

At least ten counts were recorded for this clonotype. The CDR3 is CSAPRAVRGDTQYF. In DNA, the CDR3 is TGCAGTGCTCCGAGGGCGGTTCGTGGAGATACGCAGTATTTT. The V call is TRBV20-1, the J call TRBJ2-3; possibly TRBD2 for D (5 bases). Germline V gene lookup returns CDR1 DFQATT and CDR2 SNEGSKA (reference sequence). V shed 5 bases and J shed 5 bases, with 17 bases lying between them. The CDR3 contains 14 residues.